This T cell receptor (beta chain) was captured in a study of CD8 T cells in Susac syndrome. Study at large: Patients with Susac syndrome were, at the time of blood collection, therapy-naive, maintained on corticosteroids, or maintained on intravenous immunoglobulin alone.

Study-level findings and limits: Maximal CD8+ clonal expansion in Susac was observed within TEMRA cells and among active patients. Total CD8+ repertoires held some 16 Susac-specific public clones, while CD8+ TEMRA repertoires held 5 or 6.

Reverse transcription of about 0.5 to 1 ug RNA used random hexamers. TCRdb recomputed calls from the immunoSEQ multiplex PCR reads with MiXCR, one row per CDR3 protein. The sample shows around 170,000 distinct CDR3 sequences, 95% of them seen only once. This CDR3 has 16 amino acids. Germline V gives CDR1 MNHEY, CDR2 SMNVEV (reference sequence). V shed 10 bases and J shed 3 bases, with 23 bases lying between them. Notes on this clonotype: As yet, its antigen is unknown.

TEMRA cells underwent FACS enrichment and CD8+ and CD4+ T cells underwent negative isolation. This receptor was identified in a human donor with Susac syndrome. This sequence joins TRBV27 and TRBJ2-3; D perhaps matches TRBD2 (7 bases). Sequencing was performed on CD8+ T cells from PBMCs. The CDR3 loop is CATKLGAGAPTDTQYF. DNA of the CDR3: TGTGCCACTAAGTTAGGGGCGGGGGCTCCAACAGATACGCAGTATTTT.